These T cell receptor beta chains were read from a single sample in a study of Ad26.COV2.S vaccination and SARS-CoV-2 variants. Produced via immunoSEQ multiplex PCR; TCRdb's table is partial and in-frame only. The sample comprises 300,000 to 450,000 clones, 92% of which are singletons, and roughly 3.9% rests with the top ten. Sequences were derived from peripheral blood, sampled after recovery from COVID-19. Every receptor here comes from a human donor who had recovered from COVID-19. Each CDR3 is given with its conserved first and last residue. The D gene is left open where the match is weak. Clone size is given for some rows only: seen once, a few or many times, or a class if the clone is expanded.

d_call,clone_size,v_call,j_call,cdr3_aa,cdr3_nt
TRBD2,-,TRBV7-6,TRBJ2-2,CASSRSGGAPGELFF,TGTGCCAGCAGCCGCAGCGGGGGGGCACCCGGGGAGCTGTTTTTT
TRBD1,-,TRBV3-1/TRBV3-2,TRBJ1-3,CASSLRTGTDSGNTIYF,TGTGCCAGCAGCCTAAGGACAGGGACCGACTCTGGAAACACCATATATTTT
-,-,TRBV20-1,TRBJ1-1,CSAHDYTEAFF,TGCAGTGCTCACGATTACACTGAAGCTTTCTTT
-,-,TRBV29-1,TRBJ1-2,CSVGRDNYGYTF,TGCAGCGTTGGGAGGGACAACTATGGCTACACCTTC
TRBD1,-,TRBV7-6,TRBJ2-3,CASSPPGQGADTQYF,TGTGCCAGCAGCCCTCCTGGACAGGGGGCAGATACGCAGTATTTT
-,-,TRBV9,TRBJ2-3,CASSQLRDLADTQYF,TGTGCCAGCAGCCAACTTCGGGACCTAGCAGATACGCAGTATTTT
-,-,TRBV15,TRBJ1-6,CATSRDSSYNSPLHF,TGTGCCACCAGCAGGGACAGCTCCTATAATTCACCCCTCCACTTT
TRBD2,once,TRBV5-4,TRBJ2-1,CASSQPGTSGVHEQFF,TGTGCCAGCAGCCAACCCGGGACTAGCGGGGTTCATGAGCAGTTCTTC
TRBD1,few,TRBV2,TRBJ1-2,CASSGAGGPYGYTF,TGTGCCAGCAGTGGGGCAGGGGGCCCCTATGGCTACACCTTC
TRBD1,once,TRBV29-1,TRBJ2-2,CSGRTGGTGELFF,TGCAGCGGACGGACAGGGGGAACCGGGGAGCTGTTTTTT
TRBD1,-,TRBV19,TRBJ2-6,CASITTGAGANVLTF,TGTGCCAGTATTACTACAGGGGCTGGGGCCAACGTCCTGACTTTC
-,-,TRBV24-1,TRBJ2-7,CATSDLRGEQYF,TGTGCCACCAGTGATTTGAGGGGGGAGCAGTACTTC
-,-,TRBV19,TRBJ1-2,CASSYAGTKNYGYTF,TGTGCCAGTAGTTACGCCGGGACAAAAAACTATGGCTACACCTTC
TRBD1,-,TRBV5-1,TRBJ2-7,CASSGGTGAYEQYF,TGCGCCAGCAGCGGGGGGACAGGGGCCTACGAGCAGTACTTC
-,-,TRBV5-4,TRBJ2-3,CASSLGLSTDTQYF,TGTGCCAGCAGCTTGGGGCTAAGCACAGATACGCAGTATTTT
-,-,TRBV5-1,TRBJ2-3,CASSLTDTQYF,TGCGCCAGCAGCCTAACAGATACGCAGTATTTT
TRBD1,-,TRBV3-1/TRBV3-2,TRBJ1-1,CASSPMGQGSNEAFF,TGTGCCAGCAGCCCAATGGGACAGGGTAGTAATGAAGCTTTCTTT
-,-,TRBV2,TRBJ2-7,CASREEQGLPSYEQYF,TGTGCCAGCAGGGAGGAACAGGGTCTCCCCTCCTACGAGCAGTACTTC
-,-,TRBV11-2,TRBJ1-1,CASSHPGINTEAFF,TGTGCCAGCAGCCACCCAGGTATTAACACTGAAGCTTTCTTT
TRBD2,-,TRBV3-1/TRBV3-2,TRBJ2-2,CASLAGGTNTGELFF,TGTGCCAGTCTAGCGGGGGGCACGAACACCGGGGAGCTGTTTTTT
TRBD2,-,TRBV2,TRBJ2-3,CASSEGGGAADTQYF,TGTGCCAGCAGTGAAGGCGGGGGGGCTGCAGATACGCAGTATTTT
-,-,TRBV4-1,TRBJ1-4,CASSQVLGSEKLFF,TGCGCCAGCAGCCAAGTATTGGGGAGCGAAAAACTGTTTTTT
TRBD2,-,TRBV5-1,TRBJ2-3,CASSVRGDSDTQYF,TGCGCCAGCAGCGTCCGGGGGGACTCAGATACGCAGTATTTT
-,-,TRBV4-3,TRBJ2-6,CASSQGTEDSGANVLTF,TGCGCCAGCAGCCAGGGGACGGAAGACTCTGGGGCCAACGTCCTGACTTTC
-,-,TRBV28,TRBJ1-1,CASSFTTNTEAFF,TGTGCCAGCAGTTTCACAACGAACACTGAAGCTTTCTTT
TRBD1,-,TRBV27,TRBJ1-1,CASSLDRGTEAFF,TGTGCCAGCAGTCTGGACAGGGGCACTGAAGCTTTCTTT
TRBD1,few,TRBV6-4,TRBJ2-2,CASSSSGGHTGELFF,TGTGCCAGCAGTTCATCAGGGGGCCACACCGGGGAGCTGTTTTTT
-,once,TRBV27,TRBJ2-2,CASSLLKGHTGELFF,TGTGCCAGCAGCCTCTTAAAAGGGCACACCGGGGAGCTGTTTTTT